These T cell receptor beta chains were read from a single sample in a study of T cell repertoires in cytomegalovirus infection. In TCRdb, the reads were re-called with MiXCR into one record per CDR3 protein. Of about 320,000 distinct CDR3 sequences in the sample, 9.5% were seen once. The sequencing input was PBMCs. These receptors all come from a human donor in good health (CMV status not recorded). Some clones in this sample may be carry-over from other donors' samples. Each CDR3 is given without its conserved first and last residue. A D gene is named only where the DNA matches it firmly.

d_gene: .
j_gene: TRBJ2-5
v_gene: TRBV4-1
CDR3aa: ASSPRGAAGSKTQY

d_gene: .
j_gene: TRBJ2-5
v_gene: TRBV6-2/TRBV6-3
CDR3aa: ASTPVGRPQETQY

d_gene: .
j_gene: TRBJ2-7
v_gene: TRBV6-2/TRBV6-3
CDR3aa: ASIQGLPPYEQY

d_gene: .
j_gene: TRBJ2-3
v_gene: TRBV19
CDR3aa: ASSISAQSSTDTQY

d_gene: TRBD2
j_gene: TRBJ2-7
v_gene: TRBV12-3/TRBV12-4
CDR3aa: ASSWREGRYEQY

d_gene: TRBD1
j_gene: TRBJ1-2
v_gene: TRBV7-9
CDR3aa: ASLGTGRGGYT

d_gene: .
j_gene: TRBJ2-3
v_gene: TRBV10-3
CDR3aa: AISEESGSSTDTQY

d_gene: .
j_gene: TRBJ2-1
v_gene: TRBV11-3
CDR3aa: ASSLEWDANHNEQF

d_gene: .
j_gene: TRBJ2-2
v_gene: TRBV4-2
CDR3aa: ASSQDKWDSTGELF

d_gene: .
j_gene: TRBJ1-2
v_gene: TRBV20-1
CDR3aa: SASEAPGNYGYT

d_gene: .
j_gene: TRBJ2-2
v_gene: TRBV7-2
CDR3aa: ASSYRRGGTGELF

d_gene: .
j_gene: TRBJ2-2
v_gene: TRBV7-4
CDR3aa: ASVLGQRTGELF

d_gene: .
j_gene: TRBJ1-5
v_gene: TRBV6-2/TRBV6-3
CDR3aa: ASSYPQGSQPQH

d_gene: .
j_gene: TRBJ1-2
v_gene: TRBV7-2
CDR3aa: ASSLGAGGKT

d_gene: TRBD1
j_gene: TRBJ2-1
v_gene: TRBV20-1
CDR3aa: SAPKPGQINNEQF

d_gene: .
j_gene: TRBJ1-6
v_gene: TRBV12-3/TRBV12-4
CDR3aa: ASSGTFLRNSPLH

d_gene: .
j_gene: TRBJ2-1
v_gene: TRBV28
CDR3aa: ASSPVRGTIGPYNEQF

d_gene: .
j_gene: TRBJ1-2
v_gene: TRBV7-2
CDR3aa: ASTLQGSGNYGYT

d_gene: .
j_gene: TRBJ1-6
v_gene: TRBV7-2
CDR3aa: ASSLVTESPLH

d_gene: .
j_gene: TRBJ2-1
v_gene: TRBV7-9
CDR3aa: ASSPSDLGDSYNEQF

d_gene: TRBD1
j_gene: TRBJ1-1
v_gene: TRBV10-3
CDR3aa: ATTDRANTEAF

d_gene: .
j_gene: TRBJ2-1
v_gene: TRBV5-4
CDR3aa: ASSLLVGTKTNEQF

d_gene: .
j_gene: TRBJ2-7
v_gene: TRBV6-2/TRBV6-3
CDR3aa: ASSSPRGSASYEQY

d_gene: TRBD2
j_gene: TRBJ2-1
v_gene: TRBV7-2
CDR3aa: ASSTTSGGSREQF

d_gene: .
j_gene: TRBJ2-1
v_gene: TRBV7-2
CDR3aa: ASRRTLDEQF

d_gene: TRBD1
j_gene: TRBJ2-7
v_gene: TRBV12-3/TRBV12-4
CDR3aa: ASSPRQGPYEQY

d_gene: .
j_gene: TRBJ1-5
v_gene: TRBV3-1
CDR3aa: ASSRSKDSRLSNQPQH

d_gene: .
j_gene: TRBJ2-7
v_gene: TRBV19
CDR3aa: ASSMVGLYEQY

d_gene: .
j_gene: TRBJ2-3
v_gene: TRBV25-1
CDR3aa: ASSDLKVLSTDTQY

d_gene: TRBD2
j_gene: TRBJ2-3
v_gene: TRBV11-2
CDR3aa: ASSTRPAGATDTQY

d_gene: .
j_gene: TRBJ2-7
v_gene: TRBV6-1
CDR3aa: ASNLDSSSYEQY

d_gene: .
j_gene: TRBJ2-7
v_gene: TRBV7-9
CDR3aa: ASSLAVTTLFSYEQY

d_gene: TRBD1
j_gene: TRBJ2-2
v_gene: TRBV30
CDR3aa: AWRYRDRDTGELF

d_gene: TRBD1
j_gene: TRBJ1-2
v_gene: TRBV12-3/TRBV12-4
CDR3aa: ASSFRGAYGYT

d_gene: .
j_gene: TRBJ1-1
v_gene: TRBV4-3
CDR3aa: ASSQGRDGEAF

d_gene: .
j_gene: TRBJ1-6
v_gene: TRBV30
CDR3aa: ACGPRASPLH

d_gene: TRBD1
j_gene: TRBJ2-1
v_gene: TRBV12-5
CDR3aa: ASGPGQGAYNEQF

d_gene: TRBD1
j_gene: TRBJ1-2
v_gene: TRBV12-3/TRBV12-4
CDR3aa: ASSSPRGQVYGYT

d_gene: .
j_gene: TRBJ1-2
v_gene: TRBV25-1
CDR3aa: ASSSPGTANYGYT

d_gene: TRBD2
j_gene: TRBJ2-5
v_gene: TRBV4-2
CDR3aa: ASSQDLAGSLGTQY

d_gene: .
j_gene: TRBJ2-7
v_gene: TRBV28
CDR3aa: ASSLWGNEQY

d_gene: .
j_gene: TRBJ2-5
v_gene: TRBV7-2
CDR3aa: ASGAQLETQY

d_gene: .
j_gene: TRBJ1-1
v_gene: TRBV7-2
CDR3aa: ASSPVPVTYTEAF